One and the same sample provided the 31 T cell receptor beta chains below, sequenced in a study of CD8 T cells in Susac syndrome. About 0.5 to 1 ug RNA was reverse transcribed with random hexamers. TCRdb re-derived calls from the immunoSEQ multiplex PCR reads in MiXCR, one entry per CDR3 protein. Of 140,000 or so distinct CDR3 sequences listed, around 94% are singletons. Sequencing was performed on CD4+ T cells from PBMCs. The receptors stem from a human donor in good health.

This clonotype was seen more than once but under ten times. The chain joins TRBV27 to TRBJ1-2; maybe TRBD1 (5 bases). Between the trimmed V and J ends, which lost 3 bases and 2 bases, there was a span of 7 bases. Germline CDR1 is MNHEY and CDR2 is SMNVEV (reference sequence). This CDR3 has 13 residues. The CDR3 region is CASSLRGNYGYTF. The CDR3 bases are TGTGCCAGCAGTTTGCGGGGGAACTATGGCTACACCTTC.

The genes are TRBV29-1 and TRBJ1-3, with unresolved D. V shed 6 bases and J shed 0 bases, with 9 bases lying between them. This CDR3 is built from 13 residues. Germline V gene data show CDR1 as SQVTM and CDR2 as ANQGSEA. For the CDR3, the DNA is TGCAGCGTCGCAGCCGTCTCTGGAAACACCATATATTTT. This sequence encodes CSVAAVSGNTIYF.

The V gene is TRBV5-1, the J gene TRBJ2-7; D is ambiguous. There are 14 residues in the CDR3. Germline CDR1 reads SGHRS; CDR2 reads YFSETQ. Trimming took 0 bases from V and 1 from J, leaving 8 bases between them. The CDR3 DNA reads TGCGCCAGCAGCTTGGGGACGGAGTCCTACGAGCAGTACTTC. Residues: CASSLGTESYEQYF.

This sequence joins TRBV5-6 and TRBJ2-3, with D unclear. Germline V lookup: CDR1 SGHDT, CDR2 YYEEEE. CDR3 length: 12 amino acids. V shed 5 bases and J shed 4 bases, with 8 bases lying between them. CDR3 sequence reads: CASSVVPDTQYF. In DNA, the CDR3 is TGTGCCAGCAGTGTAGTTCCAGATACGCAGTATTTT.

The V gene is TRBV24-1, the J gene TRBJ1-5, with a weak D call TRBD1 (6 bases). The germline gives CDR1 KGHDR, CDR2 SFDVKD. Trimming pared 9 bases from V and 3 bases from J, leaving 17 bases between. The CDR3 length is 15 residues. DNA for the CDR3: TGTGCCACCCAGGGGACGAGGGAGATCAATCAGCCCCAGCATTTT. Residues: CATQGTREINQPQHF.

The DNA of the CDR3 is TGTGCCAGCAGCTCTGGACAGGGTCGAGTCGACGAGCAGTACTTC. Translating gives CASSSGQGRVDEQYF. This chain uses TRBV9 with TRBJ2-7; 8 bases align to TRBD1. Germline values: CDR1 SGDLS, CDR2 YYNGEE. There are 15 residues in the CDR3. Trimming took 4 bases from V and 5 from J; bases not matched to a gene: 11.

V usage is TRBV5-1 and J usage is TRBJ1-1; TRBD1 agrees at 7 bases. Trimming cost V 0 bases and J 0 bases; bases outside gene matches: 8. Germline CDR1 and CDR2: SGHRS and YFSETQ. The CDR3 loop spans 17 amino acids. The CDR3 here is CASSLAPRGRLNTEAFF. The CDR3 DNA reads as TGCGCCAGCAGCTTGGCCCCGAGGGGGCGTTTGAACACTGAAGCTTTCTTT.

The chain links TRBV3-1 to TRBJ2-3; D gene ambiguous. The V and J ends lost 4 bases and 2 bases respectively, with 7 bases between them. Germline V gene lookup returns CDR1 LGHDT and CDR2 YNNKEL (reference sequence). The CDR3 spans 13 residues. CDR3 in amino acids: CASSLTYTDTQYF. For the CDR3, the DNA is TGTGCCAGCAGCCTTACTTACACAGATACGCAGTATTTT.

This chain connects TRBV28 to TRBJ1-2; 9 bases agree with TRBD1. The CDR3 spans 14 residues. Trimming at V came to 6 bases and at J to 0 bases, leaving 2 bases not matched to a gene. Germline V gives CDR1 MDHEN, CDR2 SYDVKM. The CDR3 DNA follows: TGTGCCAGCAGAGGGACAGGGTCTAACTATGGCTACACCTTC. Translation: CASRGTGSNYGYTF.

The chain uses TRBV10-3 and TRBJ2-5; 12 nucleotides line up with TRBD2. J was trimmed by 5 bases and V by 7 bases; bases with no gene match: 5. Germline V gives CDR1 ENHRY, CDR2 SYGVKD. The CDR3 spans 14 residues. CDR3 nucleotide sequence: TGTGCCATCAAAGACGGACTAGCGGGGGAGACCCAGTACTTC. Its protein is CAIKDGLAGETQYF.

The V gene is TRBV3-1, the J gene TRBJ2-3, with D tentatively TRBD1 or TRBD2 (5 bases each). The CDR3 loop spans 13 amino acids. Trimming stripped 7 bases from V and 4 bases from J, with 12 bases between. Germline CDR1 is LGHDT and CDR2 is YNNKEL (reference sequence). This CDR3 reads CASNQGGSDTQYF. Here the CDR3 DNA reads TGTGCCAGCAACCAGGGCGGGTCAGATACGCAGTATTTT.

This sequence joins TRBV15 and TRBJ1-5; 8 bases line up with TRBD1. With V trimmed by 4 bases and J by 6 bases, 8 bases remained unmatched. CDR3 length: 15 amino acids. Per germline, CDR1 LNHNV and CDR2 YYDKDF (reference sequence). CDR3 bases: TGTGCCACCAGCACCAGGACAGGGAGAACTCAGCCCCAGCATTTT. This translates into CATSTRTGRTQPQHF.

This sequence joins TRBV7-8 and TRBJ2-3, with a tentative D call TRBD2 (6 bases). Trimming took 2 bases from V and 11 from J, leaving 17 bases between them. CDR3 length: 14 residues. Per germline, CDR1 SGHVS and CDR2 FQNEAQ. The CDR3 DNA reads as TGTGCCAGCAGCTTAAGGGGAGCGGGTCCCGGGCAGTATTTT. It yields the protein CASSLRGAGPGQYF.

This clonotype was detected once. The V and J genes are TRBV5-1 and TRBJ2-3; D is possibly TRBD2 (5 bases). Germline CDR1 is SGHRS and CDR2 is YFSETQ. There are 15 residues in the CDR3. V was cut by 2 bases and J by 4 bases, with 14 bases left in between. The CDR3, as DNA: TGCGCCAGCAGCTTAGGCGGAGGAGTCCCAGATACGCAGTATTTT. It yields the protein CASSLGGGVPDTQYF.

V usage is TRBV30 and J usage is TRBJ1-6; no firm D call. The CDR3 runs 11 residues. CDR1 and CDR2 (germline): GTSNPN, SVGIG (reference sequence). Trimming stripped 5 bases from V and 5 bases from J, with 4 bases between. This CDR3 is CAWGHNSPLHF. The CDR3 DNA is TGTGCCTGGGGACATAATTCACCCCTCCACTTT.

This rearrangement joins TRBV29-1 to TRBJ1-4; tentative D call: TRBD1 (5 bases). CDR3 length: 16 residues. In germline, CDR1 is SQVTM, CDR2 ANQGSEA. The CDR3 region has the DNA TGCCTCGTTGCCGAGGCAGGACATGCAACTAATGAAAAACTGTTTTTT. It translates to CLVAEAGHATNEKLFF.

This chain links TRBV18 with TRBJ1-2, with D possibly matching TRBD1 (6 bases). The CDR3 sequence is 17 residues long. Trimming shortened V by 2 bases and J by 2 bases, and 18 bases separated the two germline ends. Germline V CDR1 and CDR2: KGHSH, LQKENI. The CDR3 coding sequence is TGTGCCAGCTCACCAATTAATAAAGCAGGGGACAACTATGGCTACACCTTC. Its translation: CASSPINKAGDNYGYTF.

The genes are TRBV30 and TRBJ2-3; TRBD2 matches 13 bases. The germline V gene encodes CDR1 GTSNPN and CDR2 SVGIG (reference sequence). V gave up 3 bases and J gave up 5 bases; unmatched junction bases: 5. The CDR3 contains 15 residues. This chain's CDR3 is CAWRGLAGRVDTQYF. CDR3 bases: TGTGCCTGGAGGGGACTAGCGGGGAGAGTAGATACGCAGTATTTT.

This clonotype has a single count. The CDR3 DNA reads TGTGCCAGCAGCCCCCGACGGCGTAACACCGGGGAGCTGTTTTTT. It codes for CASSPRRRNTGELFF. The chain links TRBV13 to TRBJ2-2; D is unclear. The germline V gene has CDR1 PRHDT and CDR2 FYEKMQ (reference sequence). The V gene lost 5 bases and the J gene lost 2 bases, with 12 bases spanning the gap. The CDR3 sequence is 15 residues long.

The genes are TRBV2 and TRBJ1-2; possibly TRBD1 for D (5 bases). Germline CDR1 is SNHLY and CDR2 is FYNNEI. Trimming left V 1 base short and J 3 bases short, with 9 bases between. This CDR3 contains 14 residues. The CDR3 DNA follows: TGTGCCAGCAGTGAAGAGTGGGGCTACTATGGCTACACCTTC. The encoded protein is CASSEEWGYYGYTF.

The rearrangement joins TRBV16 to TRBJ1-2; TRBD1 agrees at 9 bases. J gave up 8 bases and V 7 bases, and 5 bases lay outside the gene matches. This CDR3 has 12 residues. CDR1 and CDR2 (germline): KGHSY, FQNENV. This CDR3 reads CASKNRGHGYTF. The CDR3 coding sequence is TGTGCCAGCAAAAACAGGGGGCACGGCTACACCTTC.

This chain uses TRBV5-8 with TRBJ2-1; D is ambiguous. This CDR3 has 15 residues. Per germline, CDR1 SGHTS and CDR2 YDEGEE. V shed 2 bases and J shed 0 bases, with 9 bases lying between them. The CDR3 bases are TGTGCCAGCAGCTTCGGTGTCTCCTCCTACAATGAGCAGTTCTTC. It yields the protein CASSFGVSSYNEQFF.

The V and J genes are TRBV30 and TRBJ2-7; a weak D match, TRBD2 (5 bases). V dropped 1 base and J dropped 4 bases, with 11 bases sitting between them. The germline V gene encodes CDR1 GTSNPN and CDR2 SVGIG (reference sequence). The length of the CDR3 is 13 residues. The DNA for the CDR3 is TGTGCCTGGAGTGGAGGGTACCGATACGAGCAGTACTTC. Translated, it gives CAWSGGYRYEQYF.

This clonotype was picked up a small number of times. The chain is built from TRBV6-1 and TRBJ2-7; tentatively, D is TRBD1 (6 bases). CDR3 length: 14 residues. Germline-derived CDR1 and CDR2 are MNHNS and SASEGT. V was trimmed by 5 bases and J by 2 bases, leaving 13 bases between them. Here the CDR3 reads CASSSDRRTYEQYF. For the CDR3, the DNA is TGTGCCAGCAGTTCCGACAGGCGCACCTACGAGCAGTACTTC.

The chain couples TRBV2 to TRBJ2-3; D ambiguous. V lost 3 bases and J 6 bases, leaving 10 bases between the germline ends. The CDR3 contains 13 residues. Germline V gene sequence: CDR1 SNHLY, CDR2 FYNNEI. The CDR3 DNA follows: TGTGCCAGCAGTGACTTTAGTCCTGATACGCAGTATTTT. Protein product: CASSDFSPDTQYF.

Only a few counts were recorded for this clonotype. This sequence joins TRBV6-5 and TRBJ1-1; D unresolved. The germline V and J ends were trimmed by 6 bases and 3 bases, with 11 bases remaining between them. The CDR3 sequence is 13 residues long. The germline V gene has CDR1 MNHEY and CDR2 SVGAGI. As DNA, the CDR3 is TGTGCCAGCAGAAAATTTCTCGACACTGAAGCTTTCTTT. Its protein is CASRKFLDTEAFF.

This clonotype was counted once. The chain employs TRBV7-2 and TRBJ2-5; the match to TRBD2 covers 10 bases. V trimming: 5 bases; J trimming: 5 bases; junction bases outside the gene matches: 8. Per the germline V gene, CDR1 is SGHTA and CDR2 is FQGNSA. This CDR3 contains 15 residues. CDR3 in amino acids: CASSITSGIFETQYF. CDR3 bases: TGTGCCAGCAGCATCACTAGCGGGATTTTTGAGACCCAGTACTTC.

V and J are TRBV10-2 and TRBJ2-6; no reliable D call. CDR1 WSHSY and CDR2 SAAADI come from the germline V gene. Trimming took off 9 bases at V and 0 bases at J, with 3 bases between the two ends. This CDR3 is built from 12 residues. CDR3 sequence (DNA): TGCGCCAGTTTCTCTGGGGCCAACGTCCTGACTTTC. As protein: CASFSGANVLTF.

The chain joins TRBV20-1 to TRBJ2-3, with 10 bases that match TRBD1. The germline V gene has CDR1 DFQATT and CDR2 SNEGSKA (reference sequence). The CDR3 runs 15 residues. With 5 bases clipped from V and 1 base from J, the junction kept 6 bases outside the gene matches. DNA of the CDR3: TGCAGTGCTTGGGCCGGGACAGGGGGCACAGATACGCAGTATTTT. This sequence encodes CSAWAGTGGTDTQYF.

V usage is TRBV7-9 and J usage is TRBJ1-2; D is uncertain. This CDR3 contains 14 residues. With 3 bases removed from V and 2 bases from J, the gap between germline ends came to 10 bases. Germline V gene lookup returns CDR1 SEHNR and CDR2 FQNEAQ (reference sequence). In DNA form, the CDR3 reads TGTGCCAGCAGCTTTGGGCCTGGGAACTATGGCTACACCTTC. Its protein product is CASSFGPGNYGYTF.

The chain employs TRBV6-1 and TRBJ2-4; TRBD1 is a possible D gene (6 bases). This CDR3 has 17 amino acids. With 8 bases removed from V and 4 bases from J, the gap between germline ends came to 24 bases. CDR1 is MNHNS and CDR2 is SASEGT in the germline V gene. CDR3: CASAPRGGVHSKNIQYF. The CDR3 DNA follows: TGTGCCAGCGCCCCCAGGGGCGGCGTCCACTCTAAAAACATTCAGTACTTC.